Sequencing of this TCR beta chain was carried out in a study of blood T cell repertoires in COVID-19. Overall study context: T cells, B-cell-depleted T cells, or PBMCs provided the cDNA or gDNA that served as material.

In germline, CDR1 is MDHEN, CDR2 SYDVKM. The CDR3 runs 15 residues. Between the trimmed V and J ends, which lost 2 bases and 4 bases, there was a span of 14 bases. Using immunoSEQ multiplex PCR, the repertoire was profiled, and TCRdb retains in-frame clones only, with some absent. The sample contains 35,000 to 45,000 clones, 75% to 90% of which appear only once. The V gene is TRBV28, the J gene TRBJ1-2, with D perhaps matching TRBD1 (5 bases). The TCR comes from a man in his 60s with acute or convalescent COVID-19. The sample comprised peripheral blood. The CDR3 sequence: CASSLQLGGAYGYTF. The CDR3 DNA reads TGTGCCAGCAGTTTACAGTTAGGTGGGGCCTATGGCTACACCTTC.